The entry below gives a single T cell receptor beta chain sequence along with its context. What it binds is unknown. The sample is drawn from a study of T cells in narcolepsy. Study at large: Healthy controls were enrolled alongside patients with narcolepsy type 1 or type 2. Whole-study results and caveats: Healthy controls reportedly lacked the autoreactive clonotypes serially found in patients' blood. Comparing one patient's CSF and blood CD4+ clonotypes highlighted HCRT- and TRIB2-specific autoreactive clonotypes. No autoreactive T cell clone sequences appeared in some memory CD4+ repertoires.

Sequencing was performed with immunoSEQ multiplex PCR; in TCRdb, only in-frame clones are kept and a portion is missing. Of more than 20,000 clones in the sample, around 92% were seen once. V was shortened by 10 bases and J by 1 base, with 12 bases between the two germline ends. The CDR3 spans 13 residues. In germline, CDR1 is MDHEN, CDR2 SYDVKM. The clonotype comes from a human donor with narcolepsy. Sample: CD45RA- memory CD4+ T cells from PBMCs. This rearrangement joins TRBV28 to TRBJ2-3; no reliable D call. As DNA, the CDR3 is TGTGCCATCGTAGGAACCCGCACAGATACGCAGTATTTT. Translation gives CAIVGTRTDTQYF.